The next 13 T cell receptor beta chains were all read from a single sample in a study of CD8 T cells in ankylosing spondylitis. TCRdb processed the 5' RACE reads anew with MiXCR; each CDR3 protein has one entry. The repertoire holds about 31,000 distinct CDR3 sequences, with 7.2% as singletons. The specimen sequenced was blood, either unsorted or a sorted T cell fraction (not recorded which). The receptor set was obtained from a male donor with ankylosing spondylitis or in good health (not recorded which).

In this sample, this clonotype turned up a few times. This rearrangement joins TRBV7-9 to TRBJ1-1, with D perhaps matching TRBD1 (6 bases). The CDR3 has 15 residues. The V gene lost 5 bases and the J gene lost 4 bases, with 17 bases spanning the gap. Germline V gives CDR1 SEHNR, CDR2 FQNEAQ (reference sequence). CDR3 loop: CASSRNRATGTEAFF. As DNA, the CDR3 is TGTGCCAGCAGCCGGAACAGGGCAACGGGCACTGAAGCTTTCTTT.

This clonotype has ten or more counts. V and J are TRBV16 and TRBJ1-1, with D unclear. Germline V gene sequence: CDR1 KGHSY, CDR2 FQNENV. V was shortened by 0 bases and J by 1 base, with 6 bases between the two germline ends. The CDR3 has 14 amino acids. CDR3 DNA sequence: TGTGCCAGCAGCCAATCGGGAGGGAACACTGAAGCTTTCTTT. It codes for CASSQSGGNTEAFF.

By sample fraction, this clonotype is medium-sized. The chain carries TRBV7-3 and TRBJ2-3, with D unclear. Germline V gene data show CDR1 as SGHTA and CDR2 as FQGTGA. V was cut by 7 bases and J by 0 bases, with 8 bases left in between. There are 13 residues in the CDR3. The CDR3 DNA follows: TGTGCCAGCAAGGCGGCTAGCACAGATACGCAGTATTTT. It encodes CASKAASTDTQYF. Together with reference TRBV7-3 and TRBJ2-3, the CDR3 gives the full variable domain: GAGVSQTPSNKVTEKGKYVELRCDPISGHTALYWYRQSLGQGPEFLIYFQGTGAADDSGLPNDRFFAVRPEGSVSTLKIQRTERGDSAVYLCASKAASTDTQYFGPGTRLTVL.

This clonotype has ten or more counts. The chain employs TRBV5-6 and TRBJ2-3; tentative D call: TRBD1 (6 bases). V was cut by 4 bases and J by 2 bases, with 14 bases left in between. From germline, CDR1 is SGHDT and CDR2 YYEEEE. This CDR3 has 15 residues. CDR3 DNA: TGTGCCAGCAGCCCCTGGGGGCAGACCACAGATACGCAGTATTTT. This codes for CASSPWGQTTDTQYF. Together with reference TRBV5-6 and TRBJ2-3, the CDR3 gives the full variable domain: DAGVTQSPTHLIKTRGQQVTLRCSPKSGHDTVSWYQQALGQGPQFIFQYYEEEERQRGNFPDRFSGHQFPNYSSELNVNALLLGDSALYLCASSPWGQTTDTQYFGPGTRLTVL.

The table lists this clonotype with many counts. The V call is TRBV20-1, the J call TRBJ2-7; 11 nucleotides agree with TRBD2. The germline CDR1 and CDR2 sequences are DFQATT and SNEGSKA (reference sequence). The V segment lost 5 bases and the J segment 5 bases; nucleotides outside the gene matches: 8. CDR3 length equals 14 residues. In DNA form, the CDR3 reads TGCAGTGCTGGGCCGACTAGCGGGATCCACGAGCAGTACTTC. Translating gives CSAGPTSGIHEQYF.

In this sample, this clonotype turned up many times. The CDR3 region is CASSLESAYGYTF. The DNA for the CDR3 is TGCGCCAGCAGCTTGGAGTCGGCTTATGGCTACACCTTC. The chain recombines TRBV5-1 with TRBJ1-2, with no clear D. The ends were cut back, 0 bases at V and 5 bases at J, with 8 bases in the middle. The germline CDR1 and CDR2 sequences are SGHRS and YFSETQ. The CDR3 has 13 residues.

The sample holds many counts of this clonotype. This chain uses TRBV12-3 or TRBV12-4 with TRBJ1-5; D unclear. The CDR3 covers 14 residues. The ends were cut back, 4 bases at V and 5 bases at J, with 12 bases in the middle. CDR3 nucleotides: TGTGCCAGCAGTTCCGACGGAGGGCATCAGCCCCAGCATTTT. Translation gives CASSSDGGHQPQHF.

This clonotype was counted only a few times. The chain is built from TRBV3-1 and TRBJ2-7; 7 bases map to TRBD2. V lost 5 bases to trimming and J lost 3 bases; unmatched junction nucleotides: 4. The CDR3 has 13 amino acids. Germline loops: CDR1 LGHDT, CDR2 YNNKEL (reference sequence). This chain's CDR3 is CASSGGLFYEQYF. The CDR3 nucleotides read TGTGCCAGCAGCGGGGGACTATTCTACGAGCAGTACTTC.

This clonotype was seen only a few times. CDR3 protein: CASSPPPGSQEETQYF. Written as DNA, the CDR3 is TGTGCCAGCAGCCCCCCACCCGGGTCGCAAGAGGAGACCCAGTACTTC. The chain uses TRBV4-2 and TRBJ2-5; D is ambiguous. CDR3 length: 16 amino acids. Trimming removed 4 bases at V and 5 bases at J, with 20 bases between. Germline values: CDR1 LGHNA, CDR2 YNFKEQ.

This clonotype was observed many times. V and J are TRBV29-1 and TRBJ2-1; 9 bases are shared with TRBD2. The V gene's germline CDR1 is SQVTM and CDR2 ANQGSEA. V lost 6 bases and J lost 15; bases outside the gene matches: 12. The CDR3 runs to 12 residues. CDR3 nucleotides: TGCAGCGTCCCAGGGGCTAGCGGGAATCGGTTCTTC. It yields the protein CSVPGASGNRFF.

This clonotype was observed many times. The chain carries TRBV12-3 or TRBV12-4 and TRBJ2-1; D tentatively reads TRBD1 or TRBD2 (7 bases each). The CDR3 length is 12 residues. Trimming took off 9 bases at V and 4 bases at J, with 10 bases between the two ends. The CDR3 sequence: CASQGGYNEQFF. CDR3 coding DNA: TGTGCCAGTCAGGGGGGGTACAATGAGCAGTTCTTC.

In this sample, this clonotype turned up a few times. The rearrangement joins TRBV11-2 to TRBJ2-1; TRBD2 aligns across 7 bases. CDR3 size: 17 residues. The V gene end was trimmed by 0 bases and the J gene end by 8 bases; junction bases not matched to a gene: 13. CDR1 and CDR2 (germline): SGHAT, FQNNGV. The CDR3 loop reads CASSLDRGSSGIDEQFF. In nucleotides, the CDR3 is TGTGCCAGCAGCTTAGACCGGGGCTCCAGCGGGATTGATGAGCAGTTCTTC.

This clonotype occurred many times. This chain connects TRBV11-2 to TRBJ2-1; D is undetermined. Germline CDR1 SGHAT, CDR2 FQNNGV. This CDR3 comprises 14 residues. The V end lost 2 bases, the J end lost 5 bases, and 10 bases lay between the germline ends. The CDR3 reads CASSLPGTNNEQFF. In DNA, the CDR3 is TGTGCCAGCAGCTTACCGGGCACGAACAATGAGCAGTTCTTC.